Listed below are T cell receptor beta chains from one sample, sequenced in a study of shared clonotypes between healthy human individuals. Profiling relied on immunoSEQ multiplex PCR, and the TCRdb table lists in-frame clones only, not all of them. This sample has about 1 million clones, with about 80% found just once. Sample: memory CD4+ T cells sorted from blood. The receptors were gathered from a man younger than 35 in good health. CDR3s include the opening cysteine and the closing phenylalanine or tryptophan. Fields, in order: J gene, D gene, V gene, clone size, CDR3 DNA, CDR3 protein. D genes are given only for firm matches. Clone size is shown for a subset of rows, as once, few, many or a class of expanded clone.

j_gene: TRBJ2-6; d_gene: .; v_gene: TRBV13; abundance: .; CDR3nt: TGTGCCAGCAGAGCAATTCGAGTACAAAGTCGGGCCAACGTCCTGACTTTC; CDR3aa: CASRAIRVQSRANVLTF
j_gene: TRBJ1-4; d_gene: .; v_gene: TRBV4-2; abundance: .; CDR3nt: TGTGCCAGCAGCCAGGGGGAGAATGAAAAACTGTTTTTT; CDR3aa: CASSQGENEKLFF
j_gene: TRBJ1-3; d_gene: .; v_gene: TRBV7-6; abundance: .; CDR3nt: TGTGCCAGCAGCTTAGGCCCGGGCCTCTCTGGAAACACCATATATTTT; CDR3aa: CASSLGPGLSGNTIYF
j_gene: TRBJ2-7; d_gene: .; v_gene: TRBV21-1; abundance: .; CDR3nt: TGTGCCAGCAGCAAACGAGGAGACCGGTGGGTCTCCGAGCAGTACTTC; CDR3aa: CASSKRGDRWVSEQYF
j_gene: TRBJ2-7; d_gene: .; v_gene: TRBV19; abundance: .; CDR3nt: TGTGCCAGTAGCCCCTGGGGCCGAGCAGGAGAGCAGTACTTC; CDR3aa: CASSPWGRAGEQYF
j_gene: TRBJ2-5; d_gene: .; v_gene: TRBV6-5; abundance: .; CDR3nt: TGTGCCAGCAGTCCCCAGGGCATGGGGGAGACCCAGTACTTC; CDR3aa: CASSPQGMGETQYF
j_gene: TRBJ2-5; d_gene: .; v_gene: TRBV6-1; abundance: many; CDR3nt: TGTGCCAGCCAAAAGGGGGGGCGGGAGACCCAGTACTTC; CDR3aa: CASQKGGRETQYF
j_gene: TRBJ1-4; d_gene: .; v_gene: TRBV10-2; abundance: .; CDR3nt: TGCGCCAGCAAAAAAGGGCAGGGAGGCGAAAAACTGTTTTTT; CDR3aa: CASKKGQGGEKLFF
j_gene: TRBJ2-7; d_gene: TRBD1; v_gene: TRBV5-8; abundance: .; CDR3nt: TGTGCCAGCAGCACGGTCGGACAGGGGGTCTCCTACGAGCAGTACTTC; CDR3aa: CASSTVGQGVSYEQYF
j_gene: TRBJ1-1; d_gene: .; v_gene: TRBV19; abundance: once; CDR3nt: TGTGCCAGTCAGACGCTCGGGAACACTGAAGCTTTCTTT; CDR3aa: CASQTLGNTEAFF
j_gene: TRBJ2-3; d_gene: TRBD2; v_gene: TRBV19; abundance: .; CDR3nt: TGTGCCAGTAGAACGGGACTAGCGGGGGGCCGAGACACAGATACGCAGTATTTT; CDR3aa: CASRTGLAGGRDTDTQYF
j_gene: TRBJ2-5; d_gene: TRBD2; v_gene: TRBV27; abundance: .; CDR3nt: TGTGCCAGCAGTAACAGCCCTGTCACGACTAGCGGGGGGAGGTACCAAGAGACCCAGTACTTC; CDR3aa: CASSNSPVTTSGGRYQETQYF